These 18 T cell receptor beta chains were all obtained from the same sample, sequenced in a study of shared clonotypes between healthy human individuals. Assay used: immunoSEQ multiplex PCR; TCRdb lists only in-frame clones, some missing. The repertoire holds approximately 2.3 million clones, with approximately 93% as singletons. The sample consisted of naive CD4+ T cells from PBMCs. Noted subset: CD45RA+ positively selected. The receptors originated from a man aged 18 to 29 in good health. Some clones in this sample may be carry-over from other donors' samples.

This sequence joins TRBV28 and TRBJ2-3, with D possibly TRBD1 on 6 matching bases. CDR1 and CDR2 (germline): MDHEN, SYDVKM. Trimming left V 6 bases short and J 6 bases short, with 25 bases between. The CDR3 has 17 residues. The CDR3 bases are TGTGCCAGCAGGACTTGGCCCTCTAGGGGGACAACTGATACGCAGTATTTT. Translating gives CASRTWPSRGTTDTQYF.

V usage is TRBV5-6 and J usage is TRBJ2-1, with D tentatively TRBD2 (6 bases). The CDR3 runs 14 residues. Trimming shortened V by 5 bases and J by 5 bases, and 14 bases separated the two germline ends. Germline CDR1 SGHDT, CDR2 YYEEEE. In nucleotides, the CDR3 is TGTGCCAGCAGTCTCCGGGGGTCGGACAATGAGCAGTTCTTC. Amino acids: CASSLRGSDNEQFF.

This rearrangement joins TRBV4-2 to TRBJ2-2; D may be TRBD2 (6 bases). The V end was cut by 0 bases, the J end by 4 bases, with 12 bases between. Per germline, CDR1 LGHNA and CDR2 YNFKEQ. CDR3 length: 16 amino acids. CDR3 nucleotides: TGTGCCAGCAGCCAAGATGGGAGGAGAGCCACCGGGGAGCTGTTTTTT. Its translation is CASSQDGRRATGELFF.

The count of this clone is one. The chain employs TRBV6-6 and TRBJ2-5, with 8 bases that match TRBD1. This CDR3 spans 15 amino acids. Germline values: CDR1 MNHNY, CDR2 SVGAGI (reference sequence). Losses at the gene ends were 2 bases for V and 5 bases for J; bases not matched to a gene: 7. The CDR3 sequence is CASSYRTGRGETQYF. Here the CDR3 DNA reads TGTGCCAGCAGTTACCGGACAGGGCGCGGGGAGACCCAGTACTTC.

The genes are TRBV25-1 and TRBJ1-6, with D uncertain. This CDR3 is 14 amino acids long. The ends were cut back, 4 bases at V and 10 bases at J, with 14 bases in the middle. The germline V gene has CDR1 MGHDK and CDR2 SYGVNS. The CDR3 bases are TGTGCCAGCAGTGTTTTCCGGGATCGGTCACCCCTCCACTTT. Residues: CASSVFRDRSPLHF.

The V and J genes are TRBV27 and TRBJ1-1, with 8 bases matching TRBD1. Trimming took 5 bases from V and 4 from J; bases not matched to a gene: 6. CDR1 and CDR2 from the germline V gene are MNHEY and SMNVEV (reference sequence). This CDR3 spans 14 amino acids. This CDR3 reads CASSTRTGPTEAFF. CDR3 DNA sequence: TGTGCCAGCAGTACACGGACAGGGCCCACTGAAGCTTTCTTT.

This chain connects TRBV28 to TRBJ2-1; possible D gene TRBD2, 5 bases. The germline CDR1 and CDR2 sequences are MDHEN and SYDVKM. Trimming cost V 5 bases and J 8 bases, with 16 bases left between them. There are 14 residues in the CDR3. CDR3 region: CASSDASVSDEQFF. The CDR3 bases are TGTGCCAGCAGTGATGCGTCGGTTAGCGATGAGCAGTTCTTC.

The rearrangement joins TRBV28 to TRBJ1-1; possible D gene TRBD1, 5 bases. The CDR3 sequence is 18 residues long. The ends were cut back, 3 bases at V and 0 bases at J, with 20 bases in the middle. Germline V CDR1 and CDR2: MDHEN, SYDVKM. CDR3 nucleotide sequence: TGTGCCAGCAGTTTTTTAGCTGGGAACACGGGACTGAACACTGAAGCTTTCTTT. Its protein product is CASSFLAGNTGLNTEAFF. Supplemented by reference TRBV28 and TRBJ1-1, the full variable domain reads DVKVTQSSRYLVKRTGEKVFLECVQDMDHENMFWYRQDPGLGLRLIYFSYDVKMKEKGDIPEGYSVSREKKERFSLILESASTNQTSMYLCASSFLAGNTGLNTEAFFGQGTRLTVV.

The genes are TRBV7-9 and TRBJ2-1; 7 nucleotides match TRBD2. The CDR3 contains 14 residues. The junction had 3 bases not matched to a gene; V was cut back by 5 bases and J by 2 bases. The V gene's germline CDR1 is SEHNR and CDR2 FQNEAQ (reference sequence). CDR3 bases: TGTGCCAGCAGCATAACTAGCGCCTACAATGAGCAGTTCTTC. Protein sequence: CASSITSAYNEQFF.

In its sample, this clone was seen a few times. The J gene is TRBJ1-1, the V gene TRBV11-2; D is ambiguous. The V end lost 1 base, the J end lost 0 bases, and 9 bases lay between the germline ends. Looked up from germline, CDR1 is SGHAT and CDR2 is FQNNGV. The CDR3 sequence is 15 residues long. As DNA, the CDR3 is TGTGCCAGCAGCTTAGTATACAGCTTGAACACTGAAGCTTTCTTT. Its translation: CASSLVYSLNTEAFF.

The chain links TRBV18 to TRBJ2-3; 7 nucleotides line up with TRBD2. CDR1 is KGHSH, CDR2 LQKENI, per germline. This CDR3 is 16 amino acids long. Trimming cost V 3 bases and J 1 base; bases outside gene matches: 7. CDR3 loop: CASSPGLPQGTDTQYF. CDR3 nucleotide sequence: TGTGCCAGCTCACCGGGACTACCCCAAGGCACAGATACGCAGTATTTT. Combining the CDR3 with reference TRBV18 and TRBJ2-3 gives the whole variable domain NAGVMQNPRHLVRRRGQEARLRCSPMKGHSHVYWYRQLPEEGLKFMVYLQKENIIDESGMPKERFSAEFPKEGPSILRIQQVVRGDSAAYFCASSPGLPQGTDTQYFGPGTRLTVL.

The rearrangement links TRBV4-1 to TRBJ1-3; D is unclear. Between the trimmed V and J ends, which lost 0 bases and 2 bases, there was a span of 14 bases. CDR1 and CDR2 (germline): MGHRA, YSYEKL. The CDR3 loop spans 17 amino acids. CDR3 nucleotide sequence: TGCGCCAGCAGCCAAGATGACACAGTTCGACCTGGAAACACCATATATTTT. This gives the protein CASSQDDTVRPGNTIYF.

Written as DNA, the CDR3 is TGTGCCAGCAGCGTAGCCCCGGACAGAATCTACGAGCAGTACTTC. It specifies CASSVAPDRIYEQYF. The chain employs TRBV9 and TRBJ2-7; perhaps TRBD1 as D (6 bases). The CDR3 consists of 15 residues. Trimming took 0 bases from V and 3 from J, leaving 13 bases between them. Per germline, CDR1 SGDLS and CDR2 YYNGEE.

V and J are TRBV7-8 and TRBJ2-2; TRBD1 is a possible D gene (6 bases). The CDR3 loop spans 15 amino acids. The V gene's germline CDR1 is SGHVS and CDR2 FQNEAQ. Trimming took 3 bases from V and 1 from J, leaving 9 bases between them. The CDR3 coding sequence is TGTGCCAGCAGCTTCAGGGGACAGAACACCGGGGAGCTGTTTTTT. Amino acid sequence: CASSFRGQNTGELFF. The full variable domain, in which reference TRBV7-8 and TRBJ2-2 provide the parts outside the CDR3, is GAGVSQSPRYKVAKRGQDVALRCDPISGHVSLFWYQQALGQGPEFLTYFQNEAQLDKSGLPSDRFFAERPEGSVSTLKIQRTQQEDSAVYLCASSFRGQNTGELFFGEGSRLTVL.

The V call is TRBV7-3, the J call TRBJ1-4; D gene uncertain. The V and J ends lost 5 bases and 6 bases respectively, with 16 bases between them. Per the germline V gene, CDR1 is SGHTA and CDR2 is FQGTGA. The CDR3 length is 15 residues. The CDR3 reads CASSRREYGHEKLFF. The CDR3 DNA sequence: TGTGCCAGCAGCAGAAGGGAATATGGGCATGAAAAACTGTTTTTT.

This chain uses TRBV23-1 with TRBJ1-2, with TRBD1 identical over 12 bases. TRBV23-1 is marked as an open reading frame, function uncertain. This CDR3 region has 15 residues. V trimming: 2 bases; J trimming: 8 bases; junction bases outside the gene matches: 6. For the CDR3, the DNA is TGCGCCAGCAGTCAACACGGGACAGGGGGCCTGGGCTACACCTTC. Protein product: CASSQHGTGGLGYTF.

A remark on this clone: The same CDR3 also results from other DNA sequences found in this sample. V is TRBV28 and J is TRBJ1-2; unclear D gene. The CDR3 has 12 amino acids. The V end was cut by 6 bases, the J end by 1 base, with 6 bases between. From germline, CDR1 is MDHEN and CDR2 SYDVKM. CDR3: CASSQLNYGYTF. In nucleotides, the CDR3 is TGTGCCAGCAGCCAGCTTAACTATGGCTACACCTTC.

As concerns this clone: Other DNA sequences within the sample encode an identical CDR3. This rearrangement joins TRBV9 to TRBJ1-3; D is unclear. The ends were cut back, 0 bases at V and 0 bases at J, with 4 bases in the middle. The CDR3 extends over 14 amino acids. The germline gives CDR1 SGDLS, CDR2 YYNGEE. Here the CDR3 reads CASSVGLSGNTIYF. DNA for the CDR3: TGTGCCAGCAGCGTAGGCCTCTCTGGAAACACCATATATTTT.